This entry describes one T cell receptor beta chain. The source of the sample is a study of blood T cell repertoires in COVID-19. As for the study in general: T cells, B-cell-depleted T cells, or PBMCs provided the cDNA or gDNA that served as material.

The CDR3 is made up of 13 amino acids. Germline loops: CDR1 WNHNN, CDR2 SYGVQD (reference sequence). Trimming took off 10 bases at V and 4 bases at J, with 14 bases between the two ends. Method: immunoSEQ multiplex PCR; TCRdb's copy keeps in-frame clones and lacks some. The sample carries approximately 77,000 clones, 76% recorded once. The clonotype was recovered from a man between 65 and 85 years old with active or convalescent COVID-19. The rearrangement uses TRBV10-1 and TRBJ1-5; D possibly corresponds to TRBD1 (6 bases). Sequencing was performed on peripheral blood. CDR3 sequence: CATAAQGNQPQHF. CDR3 nucleotides: TGCGCCACTGCGGCCCAGGGGAATCAGCCCCAGCATTTT.